A selection of T cell receptor beta chains follows, all from one sample in a study. TCRdb ran MiXCR on the RT-PCR reads and lists one entry per CDR3 protein. The sample lists approximately 720,000 distinct CDR3 sequences, approximately 15% occurring once. Specimen: memory CD4+ T cells from blood. Every receptor here comes from a female donor in good health, serving as a healthy control. The CDR3 runs from the conserved cysteine through the conserved F or W.

j_call	v_call	cdr3_aa
TRBJ2-7	TRBV6-2/TRBV6-3	CASSYSGTGGGEQYF
TRBJ2-1	TRBV6-5	CASSSVGRHNEQFF
TRBJ1-6	TRBV5-1	CASSLAPSGEFNSPLHF
TRBJ2-1	TRBV12-3/TRBV12-4	CASTLGEREQFF
TRBJ1-3	TRBV7-2	CASSLPQGVVGNTIYF
TRBJ2-3	TRBV4-1	CASSQVGQDTDTQYF
TRBJ2-1	TRBV5-5	CASGIQGSYNEQFF
TRBJ2-1	TRBV2	CASSPRWEQFF
TRBJ1-1	TRBV5-1	CASSFRDSNMNTEAFF
TRBJ2-1	TRBV5-1	CASSLSASGRYNEQFF
TRBJ2-5	TRBV5-1	CASSLVGLPGETQYF
TRBJ2-1	TRBV6-2/TRBV6-3	CASSFSSYNEQFF
TRBJ2-7	TRBV5-1	CASSRRPVGTGREQYF
TRBJ2-3	TRBV24-1	CATSPTSGRAGTDTQYF
TRBJ2-7	TRBV12-3/TRBV12-4	CASKRLPSYEQYF
TRBJ1-4	TRBV6-1	CASNGGAVREKLFF
TRBJ1-2	TRBV28	CASSSAGYDYGYTF
TRBJ1-6	TRBV7-2	CASSLKGANSPLHF
TRBJ2-1	TRBV28	CASTRAGGSYNEQFF
TRBJ1-5	TRBV7-2	CASSPPGGEQPQHF
TRBJ2-7	TRBV7-9	CASSPYSTHSYEQYF
TRBJ1-1	TRBV5-1	CASSLGEMNTEAFF
TRBJ1-2	TRBV6-5	CASSVTLPEYYGYTF
TRBJ1-5	TRBV2	CASSKDGNNQPQHF
TRBJ1-5	TRBV7-2	CASSLRQGGDQPQHF
TRBJ2-2	TRBV12-3/TRBV12-4	CASSFGPKELFF
TRBJ2-1	TRBV3-1	CASSQDTVVVEQFF
TRBJ2-1	TRBV5-1	CASSFRGPGSSYNEQFF
TRBJ2-2	TRBV11-2	CASSLRTQVFTGELFF
TRBJ2-1	TRBV12-3/TRBV12-4	CASVVFKAGVSNEQFF
TRBJ2-1	TRBV24-1	CATSDTRQGYNEQFF
TRBJ2-1	TRBV20-1	CSASTPVGRYNEQFF
TRBJ2-7	TRBV12-3/TRBV12-4	CASSLSTGTSGYEQYF
TRBJ2-2	TRBV5-5	CASSSRPETSNTGELFF
TRBJ2-1	TRBV28	CASRRTAYNEQFF